The 21 T cell receptor beta chains listed next were all sequenced from one sample in a study of T cells in tumors after PD-1 blockade. Clones were sequenced by immunoSEQ multiplex PCR, and TCRdb holds only the in-frame ones, with some missing. The sample has roughly 19,000 clones; around four fifths are singletons. The specimen was PBMCs, collected before anti-PD-1 treatment. The origin of the receptors is a human donor with basal cell carcinoma.

V and J are TRBV10-3 and TRBJ2-7; TRBD2 matches at 9 bases. The CDR3 covers 13 residues. The junction had 3 bases not matched to a gene; V was cut back by 3 bases and J by 6 bases. CDR1 is ENHRY, CDR2 SYGVKD, per germline. The CDR3 region has the DNA TGTGCCATCAGTGATATGCGGGGGGGCGAGCAGTACTTC. Amino acids: CAISDMRGGEQYF.

This clone was detected only once. The chain employs TRBV29-1 and TRBJ2-5; 10 bases fit TRBD2. CDR3 length equals 14 residues. The V gene end was trimmed by 4 bases and the J gene end by 4 bases; junction bases not matched to a gene: 6. Germline values: CDR1 SQVTM, CDR2 ANQGSEA. CDR3 protein: CSVVGASGRETQYF. As DNA, the CDR3 is TGCAGCGTTGTTGGGGCTAGCGGGAGAGAGACCCAGTACTTC.

This clone was observed once. V is TRBV16 and J is TRBJ2-7; no clear D. This CDR3 has 15 amino acids. V gave up 1 base and J gave up 0 bases, with 10 bases separating them. Per the germline V gene, CDR1 is KGHSY and CDR2 is FQNENV. In nucleotides, the CDR3 is TGTGCCAGCAGCCAATTTTCCGTTAGCTCCTACGAGCAGTACTTC. It translates to CASSQFSVSSYEQYF.

This rearrangement joins TRBV5-6 to TRBJ2-5; 7 bases are a match to TRBD1. The length of the CDR3 is 15 residues. Germline V lookup: CDR1 SGHDT, CDR2 YYEEEE. Trimming took 0 bases from V and 3 from J; bases not matched to a gene: 5. The CDR3 region has the DNA TGTGCCAGCAGCTTGGCGGTCAGGGGGAAAGAGACCCAGTACTTC. The encoded protein is CASSLAVRGKETQYF.

This clone was counted a few times. The V and J genes are TRBV7-9 and TRBJ2-1, with 12 positions matching TRBD2. CDR1 and CDR2 from the germline V gene are SEHNR and FQNEAQ (reference sequence). The junction had 10 bases not matched to a gene; V was cut back by 6 bases and J by 7 bases. The CDR3 spans 16 residues. The CDR3 region is CASRTRLAGDGNEQFF. The CDR3 DNA reads as TGTGCCAGCAGAACCCGACTAGCGGGAGATGGGAATGAGCAGTTCTTC.

The genes are TRBV29-1 and TRBJ2-5; perhaps D is TRBD1 or TRBD2 (5 bases each). The CDR3 runs to 12 residues. The germline V gene has CDR1 SQVTM and CDR2 ANQGSEA. Trimming removed 2 bases from V and 7 bases from J, with 11 bases in between. CDR3 bases: TGCAGCGTTGAAAGGGACGAGGGGACCCAGTACTTC. Protein: CSVERDEGTQYF.

The rearrangement uses TRBV5-6 and TRBJ1-4, with D unclear. This CDR3 has 13 residues. Germline V gives CDR1 SGHDT, CDR2 YYEEEE. Trimming removed 2 bases at V and 8 bases at J, with 10 bases between. The CDR3 region is CASSFPTGEKLFF. In DNA, the CDR3 is TGTGCCAGCAGCTTCCCAACGGGAGAAAAACTGTTTTTT. The full variable domain, rest sourced from reference TRBV5-6 and TRBJ1-4, is DAGVTQSPTHLIKTRGQQVTLRCSPKSGHDTVSWYQQALGQGPQFIFQYYEEEERQRGNFPDRFSGHQFPNYSSELNVNALLLGDSALYLCASSFPTGEKLFFGSGTQLSVL.

This sequence joins TRBV6-5 and TRBJ1-6; 8 bases match TRBD1. Germline V gene data show CDR1 as MNHEY and CDR2 as SVGAGI. The CDR3 sequence is 14 residues long. V lost 6 bases and J lost 12; bases outside the gene matches: 10. In DNA form, the CDR3 reads TGTGCCAGCAGAGAGACAGGGGCGGGCTTACCCCTCCACTTT. This sequence encodes CASRETGAGLPLHF.

This chain uses TRBV5-1 with TRBJ1-1; D not certain. The CDR3 consists of 15 residues. V was clipped by 4 bases and J by 2 bases, with 15 bases between them. The germline V gene encodes CDR1 SGHRS and CDR2 YFSETQ. The CDR3 DNA sequence: TGCGCCAGCAGCCTGAAGGCTGGGAGAAACACTGAAGCTTTCTTT. Amino acid sequence: CASSLKAGRNTEAFF.

The chain combines TRBV6-5 with TRBJ2-5, with D possibly being TRBD2 (5 bases). The CDR3 loop spans 15 amino acids. V lost 0 bases to trimming and J lost 5 bases, with 13 bases between them. Germline CDR1 reads MNHEY; CDR2 reads SVGAGI. The CDR3 DNA sequence: TGTGCCAGCAGTTACTCGTGGCGGGTGGGGGAGACCCAGTACTTC. Translating it yields CASSYSWRVGETQYF.

This chain joins TRBV19 and TRBJ2-7; TRBD2 matches 8 bases. The CDR3 length is 18 residues. Trimming cost V 5 bases and J 4 bases; bases outside gene matches: 19. Per germline, CDR1 LNHDA and CDR2 SQIVND (reference sequence). The CDR3 is CASSPNGGRQRGVYEQYF. The DNA for the CDR3 is TGTGCCAGTAGTCCAAATGGCGGGAGGCAGAGAGGGGTTTACGAGCAGTACTTC.

The DNA of the CDR3 is TGTGCCAGCAGCCTTCGACAGGGAAGCACTGAAGCTTTCTTT. It codes for CASSLRQGSTEAFF. The chain uses TRBV7-6 and TRBJ1-1; 7 bases match TRBD1. The CDR3 has 14 residues. Trimming at V came to 5 bases and at J to 4 bases, leaving 7 bases not matched to a gene. The germline V gene encodes CDR1 SGHVS and CDR2 FNYEAQ.

The V gene is TRBV15, the J gene TRBJ2-1; 13 nucleotides match TRBD2. This CDR3 region has 15 residues. The trim removed 5 bases at V and 12 bases at J, leaving 10 bases unmatched. CDR1 LNHNV and CDR2 YYDKDF come from the germline V gene (reference sequence). The CDR3 is CATSAGTSGVIVQFF. CDR3 in DNA: TGTGCCACCAGCGCCGGGACTAGCGGGGTGATTGTGCAGTTCTTC. The whole variable domain, filled in from reference TRBV15 and TRBJ2-1, reads DAMVIQNPRYQVTQFGKPVTLSCSQTLNHNVMYWYQQKSSQAPKLLFHYYDKDFNNEADTPDNFQSRRPNTSFCFLDIRSPGLGDTAMYLCATSAGTSGVIVQFFGPGTRLTVL.

This clone was recorded a few times. In the same sample, other DNA sequences code for this CDR3. The rearrangement uses TRBV2 and TRBJ2-1; tentatively, D is TRBD2 (7 bases). The V end was cut by 11 bases, the J end by 0 bases, with 29 bases between. This CDR3 has 19 residues. Germline-derived CDR1 and CDR2 are SNHLY and FYNNEI. The CDR3 nucleotides are TGTGCCCCCAGTTATGGGGGGGCGGGGGCGGGGAGCTCCTACAATGAGCAGTTCTTC. It specifies CAPSYGGAGAGSSYNEQFF.

This chain connects TRBV19 to TRBJ2-2, with 8 bases that match TRBD1. V lost 7 bases, J lost 1 base, and 5 bases stayed unmatched. The CDR3 runs 15 residues. Germline CDR1 reads LNHDA; CDR2 reads SQIVND (reference sequence). The CDR3 protein is CASIQGAVNTGELFF. The CDR3 DNA is TGTGCCAGTATTCAGGGGGCGGTGAACACCGGGGAGCTGTTTTTT.

V and J are TRBV2 and TRBJ2-4, with TRBD2 matching 9 bases. The CDR3 length is 16 residues. Germline V gene lookup returns CDR1 SNHLY and CDR2 FYNNEI. The junction had 7 bases not matched to a gene; V was cut back by 6 bases and J by 1 base. The CDR3 nucleotides read TGTGCCAGCAGGACATACGGACTAGCGGCCAAAAACATTCAGTACTTC. The encoded protein is CASRTYGLAAKNIQYF.

The rearrangement links TRBV6-5 to TRBJ1-2, with TRBD1 as a possible D gene (5 bases). CDR3 length: 13 amino acids. Trimming left V 4 bases short and J 4 bases short, with 10 bases between. Germline-derived CDR1 and CDR2 are MNHEY and SVGAGI. Here the CDR3 DNA reads TGTGCCAGCAGTTCGCAGGGAGGCTATGGCTACACCTTC. This codes for CASSSQGGYGYTF.

The chain carries TRBV18 and TRBJ1-5, with a tentative D call TRBD1 (6 bases). V was trimmed by 3 bases and J by 4 bases, leaving 10 bases between them. The CDR3 has 14 residues. Germline assignment: CDR1 KGHSH and CDR2 LQKENI. CDR3 DNA: TGTGCCAGCTCACCGCAGGGGATAAATCAGCCCCAGCATTTT. The encoded protein is CASSPQGINQPQHF. Based on the CDR3 plus reference TRBV18 and TRBJ1-5, the full variable domain is NAGVMQNPRHLVRRRGQEARLRCSPMKGHSHVYWYRQLPEEGLKFMVYLQKENIIDESGMPKERFSAEFPKEGPSILRIQQVVRGDSAAYFCASSPQGINQPQHFGDGTRLSIL.

This sequence joins TRBV9 and TRBJ2-3, with 12 bases aligning to TRBD2. The CDR3 has 17 residues. CDR1 and CDR2 from the germline V gene are SGDLS and YYNGEE. The V and J ends lost 3 bases and 3 bases, in that order; junction bases with no gene match: 8. The CDR3 DNA is TGTGCCAGCAGCGCATGGGGACTAGCGGGTAGTACAGATACGCAGTATTTT. Protein sequence: CASSAWGLAGSTDTQYF. The full variable domain, in which reference TRBV9 and TRBJ2-3 provide the parts outside the CDR3, is DSGVTQTPKHLITATGQRVTLRCSPRSGDLSVYWYQQSLDQGLQFLIQYYNGEERAKGNILERFSAQQFPDLHSELNLSSLELGDSALYFCASSAWGLAGSTDTQYFGPGTRLTVL.

The J gene is TRBJ2-3, the V gene TRBV12-5; perhaps D is TRBD1 or TRBD2 (5 bases each). CDR3 length: 15 residues. Germline values: CDR1 LGHNT, CDR2 FRNRAP. V was trimmed by 4 bases and J by 2 bases, leaving 13 bases between them. CDR3 protein: CASGSGRDNTDTQYF. The CDR3 DNA is TGTGCTAGTGGTTCGGGGCGTGACAACACAGATACGCAGTATTTT.

The CDR3 nucleotides are TGTGCCAGTAGTACCGGGACTAGCGAGCACACCGGGGAGCTGTTTTTT. It translates to CASSTGTSEHTGELFF. The rearrangement links TRBV19 to TRBJ2-2; 10 positions agree with TRBD2. Germline loops: CDR1 LNHDA, CDR2 SQIVND (reference sequence). Trimming at V came to 4 bases and at J to 3 bases, leaving 5 bases not matched to a gene. The CDR3 consists of 16 residues. Filled out from reference TRBV19 and TRBJ2-2, the complete variable domain reads DGGITQSPKYLFRKEGQNVTLSCEQNLNHDAMYWYRQDPGQGLRLIYYSQIVNDFQKGDIAEGYSVSREKKESFPLTVTSAQKNPTAFYLCASSTGTSEHTGELFFGEGSRLTVL.